Below, one T cell receptor (beta chain) is given with its context. How the authors handled the data: Amplification with reference gene primers provided the estimates of nucleated cell counts. The data were produced by immunoSEQ multiplex PCR, yet TCRdb's version contains in-frame clones alone and is incomplete. For V, J and clone size, that table is used; D and trimming come from the DNA. Of roughly 68,000 clones listed, 88% were seen once; the top ten hold approximately 5.1%. The data were obtained in a study of blood T cell repertoires in COVID-19. At the level of the study: From the United States, Italy and Spain came samples of acute and convalescent COVID-19. T cells, B-cell-depleted T cells, or PBMCs supplied cDNA or gDNA.

The CDR3 loop spans 16 amino acids. Trimming cost V 3 bases and J 0 bases, with 14 bases left between them. Germline CDR1 SGDLS, CDR2 YYNGEE. The V call is TRBV9, the J call TRBJ2-3, with D possibly matching TRBD1 (6 bases). This TCR was recovered from a human donor in a cohort sampled during active COVID-19. Sequenced material: peripheral blood. The CDR3 loop reads CASSDSGTLSTDTQYF. DNA of the CDR3: TGTGCCAGCAGCGATTCCGGGACATTGAGCACAGATACGCAGTATTTT. Together with reference TRBV9 and TRBJ2-3, the CDR3 gives the full variable domain: DSGVTQTPKHLITATGQRVTLRCSPRSGDLSVYWYQQSLDQGLQFLIQYYNGEERAKGNILERFSAQQFPDLHSELNLSSLELGDSALYFCASSDSGTLSTDTQYFGPGTRLTVL.